The 13 T cell receptor beta chains listed next were all sequenced from one sample in a study of blood T cells in healthy people across ages. A second PCR, run for roughly 6 to 11 cycles, used a sample-barcoded 5' primer plus a J-beta primer mix. TCRdb used MiXCR to reprocess the 5' RACE reads, holding one entry per CDR3 protein. The table has roughly 550,000 distinct CDR3 sequences, less than 25% seen once. These records were also assigned to another study, of T cells of mothers and their children.

Sequencing input: blood. These receptors were collected from a boy aged 5-17 years in good health.

This clonotype occurred a few times. The chain employs TRBV21-1 and TRBJ2-4; the D call TRBD2 from the table was never checked on the DNA. TRBV21-1 is annotated as a pseudogene. The CDR3 is made up of 14 amino acids. The CDR3 region has the DNA TGTGCCAACAGACTAGTCCTAGCCAAAAACATTCAGTACTTC. It specifies CANRLVLAKNIQYF.

This chain joins TRBV7-6 and TRBJ1-5; D may be TRBD1 (6 bases). The germline V gene has CDR1 SGHVS and CDR2 FNYEAQ. Trimming removed 1 base from V and 6 bases from J, with 16 bases in between. This CDR3 is 16 amino acids long. The CDR3 sequence: CASSLEVSVGAQPQHF. CDR3 sequence (DNA): TGTGCCAGCAGCTTAGAGGTGTCGGTGGGGGCTCAGCCCCAGCATTTT.

The chain couples TRBV6-2 or TRBV6-3 to TRBJ2-7, with D possibly matching TRBD1 (6 bases). The CDR3 totals 16 residues. Germline values: CDR1 MNHEY, CDR2 SVGEGT. V lost 6 bases, J lost 2 bases, and 20 bases lay in between. The CDR3 region is CASSPTVGANPYEQYF. The CDR3 nucleotides are TGTGCCAGCAGCCCCACTGTGGGGGCGAACCCCTACGAGCAGTACTTC.

This clonotype has a handful of counts. The chain joins TRBV5-5 to TRBJ1-1; D gene ambiguous. The CDR3 covers 13 residues. Trimming took off 4 bases at V and 4 bases at J, with 11 bases between the two ends. Germline CDR1 is SGHKS and CDR2 is YYEKEE (reference sequence). The CDR3 here is CASSAAPSTEAFF. CDR3 coding DNA: TGTGCCAGCAGCGCCGCTCCCAGCACTGAAGCTTTCTTT.

This clonotype was recorded a few times. The chain carries TRBV4-1 and TRBJ2-5, with a possible D match to TRBD2 (6 bases). Trimming left V 3 bases short and J 6 bases short, with 29 bases between. The CDR3 consists of 19 residues. Germline V lookup: CDR1 MGHRA, CDR2 YSYEKL. The CDR3 is CASSHRPGLGTISNQTQYF. The CDR3, as DNA: TGCGCCAGCAGCCATCGCCCGGGACTGGGTACTATATCGAATCAGACCCAGTACTTC.

The CDR3 nucleotides are TGTGCCAGCAGCGGGGTCGAACAAGAGACCCAGTACTTC. Amino acids: CASSGVEQETQYF. The chain joins TRBV3-1 to TRBJ2-5; the D is unclear. V lost 5 bases and J lost 2, with 9 bases in between. From germline, CDR1 is LGHDT and CDR2 YNNKEL (reference sequence). The CDR3 runs to 13 residues.

This clonotype was counted between two and nine times. This rearrangement joins TRBV5-6 to TRBJ2-1; no firm D call. This CDR3 is built from 11 residues. In germline, CDR1 is SGHDT, CDR2 YYEEEE. Trimming pared 4 bases from V and 5 bases from J, leaving 4 bases between. This chain's CDR3 is CASSHDNEQFF. CDR3 nucleotides: TGTGCCAGCAGCCACGACAATGAGCAGTTCTTC.

This clonotype was detected only a few times. The J gene is TRBJ2-1, the V gene TRBV5-1; D gene unclear. This CDR3 is built from 15 residues. Looked up from germline, CDR1 is SGHRS and CDR2 is YFSETQ. V was clipped by 0 bases and J by 6 bases, with 13 bases between them. The CDR3 sequence: CASSLASGYLNEQFF. CDR3 sequence (DNA): TGCGCCAGCAGCTTGGCTTCAGGATATCTCAATGAGCAGTTCTTC.

This clonotype was counted a few times. The chain is built from TRBV6-5 and TRBJ1-6; D remains ambiguous. CDR3 length: 13 amino acids. Germline loops: CDR1 MNHEY, CDR2 SVGAGI. The V end lost 2 bases, the J end lost 8 bases, and 7 bases lay between the germline ends. The CDR3 region is CASSYEAYSPLHF. The CDR3 region has the DNA TGTGCCAGCAGTTACGAGGCCTATTCACCCCTCCACTTT.

V gene TRBV28 combines with J gene TRBJ2-3, with 15 bases aligning to TRBD2. This CDR3 comprises 18 residues. Germline assignment: CDR1 MDHEN and CDR2 SYDVKM. J was trimmed by 4 bases and V by 5 bases; bases with no gene match: 10. In nucleotides, the CDR3 is TGTGCCAGCAGTCTCGGACTAGCGGGAGGGCCGGGTGCAGATACGCAGTATTTT. Amino acids: CASSLGLAGGPGADTQYF.

This chain links TRBV7-9 with TRBJ2-5; 11 nucleotides agree with TRBD1. V dropped 5 bases and J dropped 1; count of bases not matched to a gene: 6. This CDR3 spans 16 amino acids. Germline lookup yields CDR1 SEHNR and CDR2 FQNEAQ (reference sequence). The CDR3: CASSPGQGGLQETQYF. DNA of the CDR3: TGTGCCAGCAGCCCGGGACAGGGGGGTCTCCAAGAGACCCAGTACTTC.

The chain carries TRBV7-3 and TRBJ2-3, with 12 bases aligning to TRBD2. J lost 6 bases, V lost 5 bases, and 24 bases had no gene match. The CDR3 contains 21 residues. Germline values: CDR1 SGHTA, CDR2 FQGTGA. The CDR3 region has the DNA TGTGCCAGCAGCGCAACGTCGACTAGCGGGGGTTGTTTGAGGTTTTGTGATACGCAGTATTTT. It specifies CASSATSTSGGCLRFCDTQYF. The full variable domain, rest sourced from reference TRBV7-3 and TRBJ2-3, is GAGVSQTPSNKVTEKGKYVELRCDPISGHTALYWYRQSLGQGPEFLIYFQGTGAADDSGLPNDRFFAVRPEGSVSTLKIQRTERGDSAVYLCASSATSTSGGCLRFCDTQYFGPGTRLTVL.

This clonotype was seen a few times. The chain uses TRBV30 and TRBJ2-3; 9 bases are a match to TRBD1. With V trimmed by 0 bases and J by 5 bases, 9 bases remained unmatched. Germline values: CDR1 GTSNPN, CDR2 SVGIG (reference sequence). This CDR3 has 16 residues. The CDR3: CAWSVEFTGGRDTQYF. The CDR3 nucleotides read TGTGCCTGGAGTGTAGAATTCACAGGGGGCAGAGATACGCAGTATTTT.